This record covers a single TCR beta chain. Antigen specificity is unknown. As part of library construction, unique molecular identifiers were attached to individual cDNA molecules. One entry per CDR3 protein results from TCRdb running MiXCR on the 5' RACE reads. In the table there are roughly 38,000 distinct CDR3 sequences, 4.5% to 7% of which are singletons. These data come from a study of early T cells in non-severe SARS-CoV-2 infection. About the research overall: Sequencing input comprised bulk RNA from unsorted whole blood; chain pairing was not available. Study-level results: Matching results from VDJdb favored anti-spike CD8 responses, leaving private and CD4 specificities undetected.

This TCR was recovered from an adult who was a healthcare worker with PCR-confirmed SARS-CoV-2 infection or an uninfected control (not recorded which). Sequencing used whole blood, obtained at baseline.

The CDR3, as DNA: TGTGCCAGCAGAGGGACCCGAACATCCTACAATGAGCAGTTCTTC. Translating it yields CASRGTRTSYNEQFF. The rearrangement links TRBV2 to TRBJ2-1; D is possibly TRBD1 or TRBD2 (5 bases each). Deletions cut 6 bases from V and 1 base from J, with 13 bases between. Germline-derived CDR1 and CDR2 are SNHLY and FYNNEI. The CDR3 is 15 residues long.